These 13 T cell receptor beta chains share one sample of origin, sequenced in a study of shared clonotypes between healthy human individuals (dated by TCRdb to 2019 to 2021). Library preparation employed the immunoSEQ multiplex PCR assay. TCRdb obtained this table from immuneACCESS and retained in-frame rearrangements with V and J assigned. These tables miss some clones; where compared with another copy, unresolved V genes account for less than half of the shortfall, and the remainder is unexplained. This sample is represented by 2,500,000 or so clones; approximately 93% of them were singletons. Together, the top ten hold 0.36% of the sample. Sequencing used naive CD4+ T cells from PBMCs. The sample's cell subset or site label is to be understood as: CD45RA+ positively selected. The receptors here all came from a young man in good health. Some clones in this sample may be carry-over from other donors' samples.

Remarks on this clone: The same CDR3 arises from other DNA sequences in this sample as well. This sequence joins TRBV30 and TRBJ2-5; D not certain. The CDR3 length is 10 residues. Germline V CDR1 and CDR2: GTSNPN, SVGIG (reference sequence). The V and J ends lost 5 bases and 3 bases respectively, with 4 bases between them. CDR3 sequence: CAWGEETQYF. The CDR3 DNA reads as TGTGCCTGGGGTGAAGAGACCCAGTACTTC. The whole variable domain, remainder taken from reference TRBV30 and TRBJ2-5, is SQTIHQWPATLVQPVGSPLSLECTVEGTSNPNLYWYRQAAGRGLQLLFYSVGIGQISSEVPQNLSASRPQDRQFILSSKKLLLSDSGFYLCAWGEETQYFGPGTRLLVL.

The table lists this clone with a count of one. The chain is built from TRBV6-1 and TRBJ1-1; 7 nucleotides agree with TRBD1. Germline-derived CDR1 and CDR2 are MNHNS and SASEGT. The V gene end was trimmed by 6 bases and the J gene end by 4 bases; junction bases not matched to a gene: 8. This CDR3 is 14 amino acids long. The chain's CDR3 is CASRTTGLFTEAFF. The DNA of the CDR3 is TGTGCCAGCAGGACGACAGGGCTATTCACTGAAGCTTTCTTT.

The J gene is TRBJ2-7, the V gene TRBV5-6; TRBD1 aligns across 9 bases. The V gene's germline CDR1 is SGHDT and CDR2 YYEEEE. This CDR3 region has 15 residues. The ends lost 3 bases at V and 1 base at J; junction bases unmatched: 5. CDR3 amino acids: CASSSRQGGSYEQYF. CDR3 in DNA: TGTGCCAGCAGCTCCAGACAGGGGGGGTCCTACGAGCAGTACTTC.

The chain carries TRBV28 and TRBJ1-5, with D maybe TRBD1 (6 bases). The CDR3 has 15 residues. Germline values: CDR1 MDHEN, CDR2 SYDVKM. Trimming took off 3 bases at V and 3 bases at J, with 12 bases between the two ends. The DNA for the CDR3 is TGTGCCAGCAGTTTCGTGACAGGAACCAATCAGCCCCAGCATTTT. Its translation is CASSFVTGTNQPQHF.

This sequence joins TRBV20-1 and TRBJ2-3; no clear D gene. V was clipped by 6 bases and J by 6 bases, with 10 bases between them. Germline lookup yields CDR1 DFQATT and CDR2 SNEGSKA (reference sequence). There are 11 residues in the CDR3. As DNA, the CDR3 is TGCAGTGCCCGAAAGGAGGATACGCAGTATTTT. Translating it yields CSARKEDTQYF.

The chain uses TRBV18 and TRBJ2-2; 9 bases are shared with TRBD1. Germline values: CDR1 KGHSH, CDR2 LQKENI. This CDR3 has 16 residues. Germline trimming cut 3 bases from V and 7 bases from J; bases unmatched to any gene: 9. This CDR3 is CASSPLGTGPVGELFF. The CDR3 bases are TGTGCCAGCTCACCTCTAGGGACAGGGCCCGTCGGGGAGCTGTTTTTT.

The gene calls are TRBV5-1 and TRBJ2-7; 12 bases match TRBD2. Germline CDR1 SGHRS, CDR2 YFSETQ. Germline trimming cut 0 bases from V and 11 bases from J; bases unmatched to any gene: 9. The CDR3 is 15 residues long. CDR3 protein: CASSLVSGLAGREYF. For the CDR3, the DNA is TGCGCCAGCAGCTTGGTCTCCGGACTAGCGGGACGCGAGTACTTC.

J is TRBJ1-2 and V is TRBV28; D is ambiguous. CDR1 MDHEN and CDR2 SYDVKM come from the germline V gene. V lost 2 bases and J lost 2, with 15 bases in between. The CDR3 extends over 16 amino acids. The DNA for the CDR3 is TGTGCCAGCAGTTTAAGGGCGGAGAATCTCAACTATGGCTACACCTTC. It codes for CASSLRAENLNYGYTF.

The J gene is TRBJ2-5, the V gene TRBV5-1, with TRBD1 matching over 7 bases. The CDR3 length is 14 residues. The junction had 6 bases not matched to a gene; V was cut back by 3 bases and J by 4 bases. Germline V gene data show CDR1 as SGHRS and CDR2 as YFSETQ. CDR3 DNA sequence: TGCGCCAGCAGCTATGGACAGGCCGTAGAGACCCAGTACTTC. Amino acid sequence: CASSYGQAVETQYF.

A single count supports this clone. The CDR3 DNA is TGCGCCAGCAGCGTCCAAACGGGGGGGGAAAGGGAGCAGTTCTTC. This codes for CASSVQTGGEREQFF. The V gene is TRBV4-3, the J gene TRBJ2-1; 8 nucleotides match TRBD2. The CDR3 length is 15 residues. V was pared by 5 bases and J by 10 bases, with 13 bases of the junction left unmatched. Germline V gene lookup returns CDR1 LGHNA and CDR2 YSLEER.

The gene calls are TRBV28 and TRBJ2-7; D possibly matches TRBD1 or TRBD2 (6 bases each). The CDR3 has 16 amino acids. The V end lost 7 bases, the J end lost 2 bases, and 21 bases lay between the germline ends. From germline, CDR1 is MDHEN and CDR2 SYDVKM. The CDR3 nucleotides read TGTGCCAGCATCCCCGGGTCTGGGGGGACAACCTACGAGCAGTACTTC. It translates to CASIPGSGGTTYEQYF. Full variable domain (outside the CDR3, taken from reference TRBV28 and TRBJ2-7): DVKVTQSSRYLVKRTGEKVFLECVQDMDHENMFWYRQDPGLGLRLIYFSYDVKMKEKGDIPEGYSVSREKKERFSLILESASTNQTSMYLCASIPGSGGTTYEQYFGPGTRLTVT.

This clone was counted between two and nine times. This CDR3 is also generated by other DNA sequences in the sample. The chain joins TRBV2 to TRBJ2-1; 9 nucleotides agree with TRBD2. Germline CDR1 is SNHLY and CDR2 is FYNNEI. The CDR3 sequence is 13 residues long. The V segment lost 8 bases and the J segment 4 bases; nucleotides outside the gene matches: 3. The chain's CDR3 is CASGLAGYNEQFF. The CDR3, as DNA: TGTGCCAGCGGGCTAGCGGGGTACAATGAGCAGTTCTTC.

The rearrangement links TRBV4-1 to TRBJ1-1; D is perhaps TRBD1 (6 bases). Germline assignment: CDR1 MGHRA and CDR2 YSYEKL. Trimming stripped 1 base from V and 6 bases from J, with 21 bases between. This CDR3 is built from 17 residues. This chain's CDR3 is CASSQAGAGRIGAEAFF. Written as DNA, the CDR3 is TGCGCCAGCAGCCAAGCAGGGGCAGGGAGGATTGGGGCTGAAGCTTTCTTT.